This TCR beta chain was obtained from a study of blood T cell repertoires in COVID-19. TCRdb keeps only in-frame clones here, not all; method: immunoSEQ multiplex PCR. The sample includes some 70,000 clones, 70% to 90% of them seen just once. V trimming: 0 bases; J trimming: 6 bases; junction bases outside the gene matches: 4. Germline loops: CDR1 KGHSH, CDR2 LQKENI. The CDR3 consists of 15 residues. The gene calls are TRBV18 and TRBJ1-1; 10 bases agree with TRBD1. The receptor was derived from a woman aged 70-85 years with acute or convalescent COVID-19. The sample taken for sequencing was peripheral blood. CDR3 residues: CASSPPTGTGAEAFF. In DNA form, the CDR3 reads TGTGCCAGCTCACCACCGACCGGGACAGGGGCTGAAGCTTTCTTT.